A selection of T cell receptor beta chains follows, all from one sample in a study of OX40 agonist ivuxolimab in advanced cancers. The table came from immunoSEQ multiplex PCR; TCRdb's copy has only in-frame clones and leaves some out. Of about 110,000 clones listed, over 75% are singletons. This material consisted of CD4+ or CD8+ T cells sorted from blood, taken in a trial of the OX40 agonist ivuxolimab. These receptor sequences come from an adult with an advanced solid tumor such as melanoma, head and neck, liver or kidney cancer. Each CDR3 is given with its conserved first and last residue.

V	J	CDR3
TRBV6-1	TRBJ2-7	CASRGWLSSYEQYF
TRBV5-4	TRBJ2-1	CASSPRTGNYNEQFF
TRBV6-9	TRBJ1-5	CASSYPLTRNQHF
TRBV11-2	TRBJ1-1	CASSLGVQGNTEAFF
TRBV18	TRBJ1-4	CASSPGNGEKLFF
TRBV9	TRBJ2-3	CASSVAGGIGGDTQYF
TRBV11-2	TRBJ2-5	CASSLRGAFQPQETQYF
TRBV18	TRBJ1-1	CASSRSGTGGRDTEAFF
TRBV5-6	TRBJ2-3	CASSPRDWGDTQYF
TRBV9	TRBJ2-7	CASSTGPNPYEQYF
TRBV14	TRBJ2-1	CASSQLAGGLNEQFF
TRBV6-5	TRBJ2-3	CASSYPDTQYF
TRBV30	TRBJ1-3	CAWTRTGEGNTIYF
TRBV6-1	TRBJ1-1	CASSANPGGGGTEAFF
TRBV5-6	TRBJ1-2	CASSSRGPLYTF
TRBV19	TRBJ1-4	CASRGQSGGVGEKLFF
TRBV5-4	TRBJ1-2	CASSFPGTGNYGYTF
TRBV6-1	TRBJ2-7	CASSLAPNRALYF
TRBV7-9	TRBJ2-7	CASSLAGRYEQYF
TRBV28	TRBJ2-1	CASSFNRADEQFF
TRBV11-2	TRBJ2-3	CASSLSGGDTDTQYF
TRBV5-4	TRBJ2-2	CASSLAGQGASGELFF